This T cell receptor beta chain stems from a study of control samples from healthy donors and cancer patients (TCRdb year 2020). Library construction relied on the immunoSEQ multiplex PCR assay. Entries here come from immuneACCESS through TCRdb and include only in-frame sequences with V and J called. Some clones fail to appear in such tables; in the studies checked, an unresolved V gene covers under half of the shortfall, and the cause of the remainder is unknown. Counted in this sample were approximately 150,000 clones; 75% to 95% of them appeared once. The ten largest make up roughly 2.1% of the sample. Details on this clone: It lacks a known antigen. No base quality information exists; no much larger clone differs at one position.

At the junction V is shortened by 7 bases and J by 0 bases, with 8 bases in between. Based on the germline V gene, the CDR1 and CDR2 sequences are MGHRA and YSYEKL. The CDR3 runs 13 amino acids, cysteine and phenylalanine included. CDR3 DNA is the only sequence kept; it has 39 bases, read in frame from the first base. Sequences were obtained from blood. The V and J segments used are TRBV4-1 and TRBJ2-3; no confident D gene assignment can be made. This TCR was sampled from a woman aged 35 to 49 in good health. The CDR3 region has the sequence CASMGGSTDTQYF. The DNA is as follows: TGCGCCAGCATGGGCGGAAGCACAGATACGCAGTATTTT.